Below are 14 T cell receptor beta chains sequenced from a single sample in a study of circulating CD8 cells and anti-PD-1 response in melanoma. Four subsets defined by PD-1 and/or TIGIT were sorted from live CD3+CD8+TCRalphabeta+ cells. TCR libraries were prepared from roughly 14 ng of total RNA with the QIAseq Immune Repertoire TCR panel. MiXCR was run by TCRdb on the reads, yielding one entry per CDR3 protein. The data hold more than 550 distinct CDR3 sequences, with about 8.5% observed a single time. The sequenced sample was CD8+ T cells from PBMCs, obtained at baseline or after one month of anti-PD-1 therapy (not recorded which). Receptors originate from a human donor with melanoma.

This clonotype is large within its sample. The J gene is TRBJ1-1, the V gene TRBV19; a possible D gene is TRBD1 (5 bases). Trimming cost V 6 bases and J 1 base, with 12 bases left between them. The CDR3 loop spans 14 amino acids. Germline CDR1 is LNHDA and CDR2 is SQIVND (reference sequence). CDR3 region: CASRLGDGNTEAFF. CDR3 nucleotide sequence: TGTGCCAGTAGGCTGGGGGACGGGAACACTGAAGCTTTCTTT.

This clonotype is large in the sample. This sequence joins TRBV7-8 and TRBJ2-7; 10 nucleotides match TRBD2. V lost 5 bases to trimming and J lost 3 bases; unmatched junction nucleotides: 7. This CDR3 comprises 15 residues. CDR1 is SGHVS, CDR2 FQNEAQ, per germline. The CDR3 DNA follows: TGTGCCAGCAGCCCCACTAGCGGGGATTACTACGAGCAGTACTTC. Protein: CASSPTSGDYYEQYF. The full variable domain, its missing parts supplied by reference TRBV7-8 and TRBJ2-7, is GAGVSQSPRYKVAKRGQDVALRCDPISGHVSLFWYQQALGQGPEFLTYFQNEAQLDKSGLPSDRFFAERPEGSVSTLKIQRTQQEDSAVYLCASSPTSGDYYEQYFGPGTRLTVT.

As to this clonotype: One end of the junction varies from germline; a read error may be responsible. The chain recombines TRBV2 with TRBJ1-1; D uncertain. CDR3 length equals 13 residues. Germline CDR1 reads SNHLY; CDR2 reads FYNNEI. The CDR3: CAGSGEGDTEAFF. The CDR3 DNA reads as TGTGCCGGCAGTGGGGAGGGAGACACTGAAGCTTTCTTT.

This clonotype is deemed medium-sized. The genes are TRBV19 and TRBJ2-2, with D unclear. Per the germline V gene, CDR1 is LNHDA and CDR2 is SQIVND (reference sequence). Trimming stripped 6 bases from V and 1 base from J, with 6 bases between. The CDR3 runs 13 residues. The DNA for the CDR3 is TGTGCCAGTAGCCTGGGGAACACCGGGGAGCTGTTTTTT. It translates to CASSLGNTGELFF.

In its sample, this clonotype is large. This chain uses TRBV27 with TRBJ2-7, with 7 bases aligning to TRBD1. With V trimmed by 4 bases and J by 4 bases, 7 bases remained unmatched. This CDR3 has 14 residues. The germline V gene has CDR1 MNHEY and CDR2 SMNVEV (reference sequence). CDR3 amino acids: CASSSVDRRYEQYF. The CDR3 bases are TGTGCCAGCAGTTCCGTGGACAGGCGATACGAGCAGTACTTC.

This clonotype rates as large. The J gene is TRBJ2-7, the V gene TRBV6-5, with 8 bases that match TRBD1. The CDR3 runs 16 residues. The germline V gene encodes CDR1 MNHEY and CDR2 SVGAGI. With V trimmed by 5 bases and J by 3 bases, 12 bases remained unmatched. The CDR3 is CASSLDGRGLDYEQYF. The DNA of the CDR3 is TGTGCCAGCAGTCTTGACGGCAGGGGGCTGGACTACGAGCAGTACTTC.

This clonotype is medium-sized. The J gene is TRBJ1-1, the V gene TRBV18, with TRBD1 as a possible D gene (5 bases). Looked up from germline, CDR1 is KGHSH and CDR2 is LQKENI. There are 14 residues in the CDR3. The V end was cut by 6 bases, the J end by 5 bases, with 16 bases between. The chain's CDR3 is CASSPAGAVTEAFF. In DNA form, the CDR3 reads TGTGCCAGCTCCCCGGCCGGGGCTGTAACTGAAGCTTTCTTT.

Details on this clonotype: This may be a read error: a much more frequent sequence differs by one nucleotide. This chain connects TRBV4-1 to TRBJ2-7, with 9 bases that match TRBD1. This CDR3 region has 16 residues. From germline, CDR1 is MGHRA and CDR2 YSYEKL. The CDR3 is CTSSQDRGTGGNEQYF. The DNA for the CDR3 is TGCACCAGCAGCCAAGATCGGGGAACAGGGGGCAACGAGCAGTACTTC.

This clonotype is termed large. The junction and the germline gene differ at one end; a read error may be behind it. The chain's CDR3 is CASSSDPEAFF. The CDR3 DNA reads TGTGCCAGCAGCTCGGACCCTGAGGCTTTCTTT. The gene calls are TRBV11-2 and TRBJ1-1; the D is unclear. This CDR3 has 11 residues. In germline, CDR1 is SGHAT, CDR2 FQNNGV.

By share, this clonotype counts as large (0.1 to 1%). The V and J genes are TRBV9 and TRBJ2-1; 8 bases match TRBD2. Per germline, CDR1 SGDLS and CDR2 YYNGEE. The CDR3 is made up of 15 amino acids. After removal of 4 bases from V and 0 bases from J, the junction contained 3 bases not matched to a gene. Written as DNA, the CDR3 is TGTGCCAGCAGCCCAGCGGGGGTCTCCTACAATGAGCAGTTCTTC. Translating it yields CASSPAGVSYNEQFF.

This clonotype is large. The gene calls are TRBV2 and TRBJ2-7; perhaps TRBD1 as D (6 bases). V lost 2 bases to trimming and J lost 3 bases, with 14 bases between them. The length of the CDR3 is 15 residues. The germline CDR1 and CDR2 sequences are SNHLY and FYNNEI. For the CDR3, the DNA is TGTGCCAGCAGTGAAAAATTTCTACAGGGCTACGAGCAGTACTTC. Translation: CASSEKFLQGYEQYF.

In this sample, this clonotype is large. The chain carries TRBV18 and TRBJ2-1; D is possibly TRBD2 (5 bases). Germline CDR1 reads KGHSH; CDR2 reads LQKENI. This CDR3 has 16 residues. V lost 8 bases and J lost 8, with 25 bases in between. CDR3 sequence reads: CASPPRATGPPDEQFF. The CDR3 bases are TGTGCCAGCCCCCCGAGGGCCACGGGCCCCCCCGATGAGCAGTTCTTC.

This clonotype rates as large. The V and J genes are TRBV2 and TRBJ2-1; TRBD1 is a possible D gene (5 bases). The length of the CDR3 is 16 residues. Looked up from germline, CDR1 is SNHLY and CDR2 is FYNNEI. V was pared by 6 bases and J by 3 bases, with 18 bases between. The CDR3 here is CASSQDSLTYYNEQFF. For the CDR3, the DNA is TGTGCCAGCAGCCAAGACAGTCTAACGTACTACAATGAGCAGTTCTTC.

This clonotype is large within its sample. J is TRBJ2-4 and V is TRBV10-1; D unresolved. This CDR3 has 14 residues. Germline CDR1 is WNHNN and CDR2 is SYGVQD (reference sequence). V was shortened by 7 bases and J by 1 base, with 11 bases between the two germline ends. CDR3 nucleotides: TGCGCCAGCATAAGGACCGCCGCCAAAAACATTCAGTACTTC. Protein product: CASIRTAAKNIQYF.